The clone carrying this T cell receptor beta chain was seen a few times. The target antigen is unknown. Healthy individuals of Caucasian origin from Russia, aged roughly 6 to 90, served as donors. The data were obtained in a study of blood T cells in healthy people across ages. Next came a second PCR, run for about 6 to 11 cycles, which used a sample-barcoded 5' primer along with a J-beta primer mix. TCRdb processed the 5' RACE reads anew with MiXCR; each CDR3 protein has one entry. This table has about 690,000 distinct CDR3 sequences, approximately 40% appearing once. V lost 5 bases, J lost 3 bases, and 19 bases stayed unmatched. CDR1 is LGHNT, CDR2 FRNRAP, per germline. The CDR3 runs 21 residues. General observations from the study: Strongly correlated with naive T cell percentage was TCR beta diversity.

Sequencing used blood. The rearrangement joins TRBV12-5 to TRBJ2-3, with 14 bases fitting TRBD2. The TCR was taken from a man older than 75 in good health. The CDR3 protein is CASGVQTPGLAGASATDTQYF. CDR3 in DNA: TGTGCTAGTGGTGTCCAAACCCCGGGACTAGCGGGAGCCTCCGCGACAGATACGCAGTATTTT.